This T cell receptor beta chain was found in a study of cytomegalovirus exposure and HLA in healthy donors. Amplification used 60 Vbeta primers and 13 Jbeta primers. Sequenced by immunoSEQ multiplex PCR; TCRdb stores in-frame clones only, minus some. The table includes around 150,000 clones, about 76% detected once. As for this clone: Its antigen remains unidentified.

Overall study findings and caveats: Follow-up analysis found HLA locus-dependent TCR association rates, highest for DRB1 and lowest for HLA-C. Some TCR beta chains (roughly 150 of them) were listed as cytomegalovirus-associated.

This sequence originates from a woman in her forties in good health and CMV-seropositive. Sequenced input: PBMCs.

In DNA form, the CDR3 reads TGTGCCATCAGTGAGGCGGGGACAGTTTACGAGCAGTACTTC. It codes for CAISEAGTVYEQYF. This chain uses TRBV10-3 with TRBJ2-7; a possible D gene is TRBD1 (7 bases). This CDR3 spans 14 amino acids. The V gene lost 2 bases and the J gene lost 4 bases, with 12 bases spanning the gap. The germline CDR1 and CDR2 sequences are ENHRY and SYGVKD.